This T cell receptor (beta chain) originates from a study of blood T cells in healthy people across ages. Study outcomes and limitations: The fall in TCR beta diversity per million T cells was roughly linear with age.

No fewer than 7 million PBMCs went into each sample. V gave up 6 bases and J gave up 5 bases; unmatched junction bases: 9. The CDR3 spans 14 residues. Germline V lookup: CDR1 MDHEN, CDR2 SYDVKM. As for this clonotype: Its antigen is unidentified.

Sample-barcoded 5' priming and a J-beta primer mix drove a second PCR of 7 to 11 cycles. TCRdb called the 5' RACE reads again in MiXCR, with one record for every CDR3 protein. The sample gives about 1.8 million distinct CDR3 sequences, roughly 50% of which show up once; 2.1% is in the top ten. The specimen sequenced was blood. This receptor was identified in a woman between 40 and 50 years old in good health. The chain has TRBV28 and TRBJ2-7; 8 nucleotides line up with TRBD1. The CDR3 loop is CASSRTGNINEQYF. The CDR3 DNA is TGTGCCAGCAGCCGGACAGGGAATATCAACGAGCAGTACTTC.